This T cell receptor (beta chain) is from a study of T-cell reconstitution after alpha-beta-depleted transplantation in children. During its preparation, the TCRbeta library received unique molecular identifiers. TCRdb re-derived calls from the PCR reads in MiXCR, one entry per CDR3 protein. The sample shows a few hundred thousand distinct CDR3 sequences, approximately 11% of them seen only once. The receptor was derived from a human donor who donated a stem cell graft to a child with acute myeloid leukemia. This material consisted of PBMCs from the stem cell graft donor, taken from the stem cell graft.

The CDR3 reads CASSLQGAGGPETQYF. The CDR3 region has the DNA TGCGCCAGCAGCCTGCAGGGAGCGGGAGGGCCCGAGACCCAGTACTTC. The rearrangement joins TRBV5-1 to TRBJ2-5, with TRBD2 matching over 10 bases. Germline CDR1 reads SGHRS; CDR2 reads YFSETQ. V gave up 4 bases and J gave up 5 bases; unmatched junction bases: 11. This CDR3 comprises 16 residues.